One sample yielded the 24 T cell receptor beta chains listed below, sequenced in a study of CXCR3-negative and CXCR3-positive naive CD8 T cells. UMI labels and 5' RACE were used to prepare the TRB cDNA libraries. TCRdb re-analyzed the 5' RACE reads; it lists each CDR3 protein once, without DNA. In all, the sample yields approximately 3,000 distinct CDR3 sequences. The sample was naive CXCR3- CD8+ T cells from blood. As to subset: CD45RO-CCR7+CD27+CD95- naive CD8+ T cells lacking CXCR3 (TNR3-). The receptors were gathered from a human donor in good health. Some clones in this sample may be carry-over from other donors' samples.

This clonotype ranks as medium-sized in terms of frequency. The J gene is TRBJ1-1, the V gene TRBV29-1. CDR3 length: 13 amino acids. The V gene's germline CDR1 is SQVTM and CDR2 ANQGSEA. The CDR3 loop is CSVDGERGAEAFF.

Here the CDR3 reads CASSPPGGVNTEAFF. V and J are TRBV9 and TRBJ1-1. Germline V gene lookup returns CDR1 SGDLS and CDR2 YYNGEE. The CDR3 length is 15 residues.

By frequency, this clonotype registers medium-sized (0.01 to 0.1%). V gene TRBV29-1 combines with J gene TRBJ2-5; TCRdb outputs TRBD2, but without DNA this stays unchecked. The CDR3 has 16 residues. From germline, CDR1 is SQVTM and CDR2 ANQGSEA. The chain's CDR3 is CSVEEFSASGGETQYF.

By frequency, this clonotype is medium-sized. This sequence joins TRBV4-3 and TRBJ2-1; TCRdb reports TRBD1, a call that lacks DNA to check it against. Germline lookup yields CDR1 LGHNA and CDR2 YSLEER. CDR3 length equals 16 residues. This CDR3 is CASSQALLQGSNEQFF.

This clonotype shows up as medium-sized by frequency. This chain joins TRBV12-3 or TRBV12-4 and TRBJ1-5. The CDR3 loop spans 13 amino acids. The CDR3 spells CASSLGREQPQHF.

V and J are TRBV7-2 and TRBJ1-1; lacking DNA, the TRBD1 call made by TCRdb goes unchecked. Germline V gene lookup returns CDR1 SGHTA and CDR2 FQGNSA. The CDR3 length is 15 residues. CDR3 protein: CASTNRGQGDTEAFF. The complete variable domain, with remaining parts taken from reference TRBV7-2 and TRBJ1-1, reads GAGVSQSPSNKVTEKGKDVELRCDPISGHTALYWYRQSLGQGLEFLIYFQGNSAPDKSGLPSDRFSAERTGGSVSTLTIQRTQQEDSAVYLCASTNRGQGDTEAFFGQGTRLTVV.

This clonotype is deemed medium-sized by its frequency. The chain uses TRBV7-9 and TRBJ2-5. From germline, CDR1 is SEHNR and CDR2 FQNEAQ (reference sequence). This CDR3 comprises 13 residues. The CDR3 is CASSLAEQETQYF.

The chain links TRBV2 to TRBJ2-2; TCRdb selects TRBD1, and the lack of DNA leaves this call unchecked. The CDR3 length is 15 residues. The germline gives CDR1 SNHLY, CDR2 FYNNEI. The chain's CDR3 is CASCGQGKSTGELFF.

CDR3 loop: CASRQPWQLYNEQFF. V is TRBV7-8 and J is TRBJ2-1. The CDR3 is 15 residues long. Germline lookup yields CDR1 SGHVS and CDR2 FQNEAQ.

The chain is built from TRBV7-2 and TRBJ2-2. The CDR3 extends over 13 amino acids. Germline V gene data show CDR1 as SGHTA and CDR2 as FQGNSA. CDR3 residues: CASSLAGAGELFF.

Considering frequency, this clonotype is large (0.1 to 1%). The CDR3 loop reads CASSDRTSGNTIYF. This chain connects TRBV10-2 to TRBJ1-3. CDR1 and CDR2 (germline): WSHSY, SAAADI. The CDR3 runs to 14 residues.

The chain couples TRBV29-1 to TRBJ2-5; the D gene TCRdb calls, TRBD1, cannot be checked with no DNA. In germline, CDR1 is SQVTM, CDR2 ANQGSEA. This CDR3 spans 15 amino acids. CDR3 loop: CSVERGRGIGETQYF.

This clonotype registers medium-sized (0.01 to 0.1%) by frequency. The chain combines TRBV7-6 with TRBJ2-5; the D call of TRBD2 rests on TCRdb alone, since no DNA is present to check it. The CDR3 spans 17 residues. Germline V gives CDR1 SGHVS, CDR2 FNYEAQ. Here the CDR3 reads CASSPLLRENSQETQYF.

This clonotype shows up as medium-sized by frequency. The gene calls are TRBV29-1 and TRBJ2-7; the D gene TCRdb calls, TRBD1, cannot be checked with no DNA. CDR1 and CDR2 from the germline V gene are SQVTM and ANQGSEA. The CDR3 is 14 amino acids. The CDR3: CSVEAGQGRNEQYF.

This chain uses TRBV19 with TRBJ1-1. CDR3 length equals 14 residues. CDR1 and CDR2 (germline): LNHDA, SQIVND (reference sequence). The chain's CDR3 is CASSIGPYNTEAFF.

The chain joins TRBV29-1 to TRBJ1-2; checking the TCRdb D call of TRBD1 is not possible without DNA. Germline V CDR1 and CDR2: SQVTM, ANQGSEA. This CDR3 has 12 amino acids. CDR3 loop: CSVAGTTYGYTF.

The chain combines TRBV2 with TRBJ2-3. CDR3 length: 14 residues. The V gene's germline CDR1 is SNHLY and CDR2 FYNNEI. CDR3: CASRGISETDTQYF.

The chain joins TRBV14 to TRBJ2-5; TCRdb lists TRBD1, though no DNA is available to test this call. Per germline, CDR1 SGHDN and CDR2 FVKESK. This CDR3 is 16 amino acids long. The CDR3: CASSQERGIGIETQYF.

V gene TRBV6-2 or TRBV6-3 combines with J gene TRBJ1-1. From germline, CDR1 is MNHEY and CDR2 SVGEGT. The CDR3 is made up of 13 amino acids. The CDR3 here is CASRQLGNTEAFF.

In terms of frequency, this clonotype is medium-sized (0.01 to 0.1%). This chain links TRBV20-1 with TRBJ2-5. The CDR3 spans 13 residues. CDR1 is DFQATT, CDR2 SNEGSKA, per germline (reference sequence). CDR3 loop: CSARNRKRETQYF.

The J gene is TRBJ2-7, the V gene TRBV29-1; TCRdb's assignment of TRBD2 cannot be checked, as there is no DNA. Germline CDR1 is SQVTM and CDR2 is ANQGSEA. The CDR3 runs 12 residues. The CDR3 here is CSVEPSQYEQYF.

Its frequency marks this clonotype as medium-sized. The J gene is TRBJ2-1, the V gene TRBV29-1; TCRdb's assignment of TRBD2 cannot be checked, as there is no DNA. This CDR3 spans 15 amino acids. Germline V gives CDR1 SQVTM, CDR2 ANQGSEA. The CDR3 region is CSVEVRASGYNEQFF.

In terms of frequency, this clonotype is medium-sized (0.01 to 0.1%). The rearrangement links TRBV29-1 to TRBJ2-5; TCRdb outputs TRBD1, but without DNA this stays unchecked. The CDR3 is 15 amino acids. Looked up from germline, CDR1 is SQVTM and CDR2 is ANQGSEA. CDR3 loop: CSVGETGGWEETQYF.

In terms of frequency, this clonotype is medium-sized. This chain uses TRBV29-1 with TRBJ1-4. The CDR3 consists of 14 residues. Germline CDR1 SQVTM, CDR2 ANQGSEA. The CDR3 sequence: CSVEGGISKEKLFF.